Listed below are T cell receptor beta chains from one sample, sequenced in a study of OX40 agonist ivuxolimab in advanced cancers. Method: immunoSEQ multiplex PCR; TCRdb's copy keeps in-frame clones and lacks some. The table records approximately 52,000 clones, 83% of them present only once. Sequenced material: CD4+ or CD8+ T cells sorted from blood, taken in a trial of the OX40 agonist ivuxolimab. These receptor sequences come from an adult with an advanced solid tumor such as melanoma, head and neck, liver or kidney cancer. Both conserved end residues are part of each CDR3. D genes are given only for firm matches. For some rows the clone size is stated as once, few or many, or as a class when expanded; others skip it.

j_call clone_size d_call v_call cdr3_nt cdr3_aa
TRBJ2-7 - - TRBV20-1 TGCAGTGCAGCTACAGGGTACGAGCAGTACTTC CSAATGYEQYF
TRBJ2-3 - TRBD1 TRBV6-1 TGTGCCAGCAGTCTGACAGGGCGATTCACAGATACGCAGTATTTT CASSLTGRFTDTQYF
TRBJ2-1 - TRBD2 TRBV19 TGTGCCAGTAGTAAGATTAGCGGGGGTTACAATGAGCAGTTCTTC CASSKISGGYNEQFF
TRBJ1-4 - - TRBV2 TGTGCCAGCAGCCTGGGACTACGTGGGGGAAAACTGTTTTTT CASSLGLRGGKLFF
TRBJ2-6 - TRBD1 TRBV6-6 TGTGCCAGCAGTTACTTGAGGACAGGGGCGGCCAACGTCCTGACTTTC CASSYLRTGAANVLTF
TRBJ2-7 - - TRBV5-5 TGTGCCAGCCGCCGGGAATACGAGCAGTACTTC CASRREYEQYF
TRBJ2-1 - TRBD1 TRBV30 TGTGCCTGGACGACAGGGGGAAACAATGAGCAGTTCTTC CAWTTGGNNEQFF
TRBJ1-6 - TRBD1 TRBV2 TGTGCCAGCAGCGGACAGGGCCCTAATTCACCCCTCCACTTT CASSGQGPNSPLHF
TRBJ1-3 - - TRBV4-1 TGCGCCAGCAGCCAAGTGTTCGCGGGTTCTGGAAACACCATATATTTT CASSQVFAGSGNTIYF
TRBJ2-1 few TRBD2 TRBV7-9 TGTGCCAGCAGCTCTAGCGGGGGGTACAATGAGCAGTTCTTC CASSSSGGYNEQFF
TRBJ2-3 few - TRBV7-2 TGTGCCAGCAGCCCGGACAGTGGAAGGTCCGATACGCAGTATTTT CASSPDSGRSDTQYF